The source of this T cell receptor beta chain is a study of T-cell memory formation after mild COVID-19. The CDR3 is 16 amino acids. From germline, CDR1 is SGHRS and CDR2 YFSETQ. Losses at the gene ends were 0 bases for V and 2 bases for J; bases not matched to a gene: 6. Amplification by 5'RACE using constant-segment primers produced TCR alpha and TCR beta cDNA libraries that carried sample barcodes and UMIs. TCRdb fed the 5' RACE reads into MiXCR, producing one record per CDR3 protein. The data contain 200,000 to 250,000 distinct CDR3 sequences, 25% to 35% of them singletons. This chain links TRBV5-1 with TRBJ2-3; 7 bases match TRBD2. Sequenced input: PBMCs or a T cell subset sorted from them (not recorded which). This TCR was recovered from an adult woman who had mild COVID-19 (a few samples of this study predate the infection). Cell type and time point are not known. The CDR3 here is CASSLETSQTTDTQYF. The CDR3 region has the DNA TGCGCCAGCAGCTTGGAGACTAGCCAGACCACAGATACGCAGTATTTT.